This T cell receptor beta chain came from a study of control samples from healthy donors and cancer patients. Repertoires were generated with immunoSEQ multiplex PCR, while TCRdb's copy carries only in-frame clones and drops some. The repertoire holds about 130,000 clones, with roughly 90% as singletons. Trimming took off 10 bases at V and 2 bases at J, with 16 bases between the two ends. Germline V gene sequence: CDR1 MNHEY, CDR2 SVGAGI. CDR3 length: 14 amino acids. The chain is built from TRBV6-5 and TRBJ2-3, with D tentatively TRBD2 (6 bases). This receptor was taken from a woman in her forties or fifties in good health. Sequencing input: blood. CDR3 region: CATRSEGHTDTQYF. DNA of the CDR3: TGTGCCACCCGATCGGAGGGTCACACAGATACGCAGTATTTT.